This T cell receptor beta chain appears in the sequencing data of a study of shared clonotypes between healthy human individuals. The CDR3 contains 15 residues. Trimming cost V 5 bases and J 2 bases; bases outside gene matches: 7. Germline V gives CDR1 ENHRY, CDR2 SYGVKD. The method was immunoSEQ multiplex PCR; TCRdb's version includes in-frame clones alone and lacks a portion of them. The data contain 2,500,000 or so clones, more than 85% of them singletons. The TCR was taken from a man between 18 and 29 years old in good health. Some clones in this sample may be carry-over from other donors' samples. This rearrangement joins TRBV10-3 to TRBJ2-3; 7 bases fit TRBD1. Sequencing used naive CD4+ T cells from PBMCs. Subset specified: CD45RA+ positively selected. CDR3 amino acids: CAISPRDSPTDTQYF. Here the CDR3 DNA reads TGTGCCATCAGTCCCCGGGACAGCCCCACAGATACGCAGTATTTT.